The source of this TCR beta chain is a study of blood T cell repertoires in COVID-19. Study-level information: Spain, Italy and the United States supplied samples that represented acute and convalescent COVID-19.

The repertoire was sequenced with immunoSEQ multiplex PCR; TCRdb's copy has only in-frame clones and lacks some. The table shows around 220,000 clones, with 85% to 90% occurring only once. Donors were grouped by their self-reported clinical history. The sequenced sample consisted of PBMCs or T cells enriched from blood (not recorded which). The TCR originated in a young man who had been exposed to COVID-19.

CDR3 sequence reads: CASRTPLRAYEQYF. In DNA, the CDR3 is TGTGCCAGCAGAACCCCTCTCCGGGCCTACGAGCAGTACTTC. The chain recombines TRBV21-1 with TRBJ2-7; the DNA was not compared with TRBD2, the D call given in the table. TRBV21-1 is reported as a pseudogene. CDR3 length: 14 residues.